This entry describes one TCR beta chain. The antigen remains undetermined. The data were obtained in a study of cytomegalovirus exposure and HLA in healthy donors. Whole-study results and caveats: There were some V segments, including TRBV6-2 and TRBV6-3, excluded as indistinguishable. A later analysis linked a missense DCLRE1C variant to TCR beta V- and J-gene trimming. Highly shared variants forming one cluster were likely a sequencing artifact. 16,951 TCR beta sequences were associated with HLA alleles at 0.05 false discovery rate in a later analysis.

Vbeta (60) and Jbeta (13) primers were used in the PCR. Assay: immunoSEQ multiplex PCR; the TCRdb copy retains only in-frame clones and omits some. The sample has 190,000 or so clones; 75% to 85% are singletons. V lost 1 base and J 2 bases, leaving 9 bases between the germline ends. CDR1 is LGHNA, CDR2 YSLEER, per germline. This CDR3 is built from 16 residues. This clonotype was sampled from a boy aged 5-17 years in good health and CMV-seronegative. The chain recombines TRBV4-3 with TRBJ2-6; D remains ambiguous. Input material: PBMCs. For the CDR3, the DNA is TGCGCCAGCAGCCAAGCGACGGGTACTGGGGCCAACGTCCTGACTTTC. Residues: CASSQATGTGANVLTF.